This TCR beta chain was captured by sequencing in a study of blood T cell repertoires in COVID-19. The germline V and J ends were trimmed by 10 bases and 1 base, with 16 bases remaining between them. This CDR3 region has 14 residues. CDR1 is MDHEN, CDR2 SYDVKM, per germline. This table comes from immunoSEQ multiplex PCR, and its TCRdb copy is limited to in-frame clones, with some not included. This sample carries approximately 180,000 clones, roughly 82% of them seen once, and the ten largest clones take 8% to 9.5%. This clonotype originated in a woman aged 70-85 years with acute or convalescent COVID-19. The V call is TRBV28, the J call TRBJ1-1, with D unclear. The sample taken for sequencing was peripheral blood. CDR3 sequence (DNA): TGTGCCACCATTTCAGCCGGGGAGAACACTGAAGCTTTCTTT. Translation gives CATISAGENTEAFF.